The clone carrying this TCR beta chain was recorded many times. Its antigen is as yet unknown. The sample is drawn from a study of CD8 T cells in ankylosing spondylitis. The study, taken as a whole, reports: Made up of 7 to 9 highly homologous variants, a TCR beta motif appeared characteristic of ankylosing spondylitis blood.

MiXCR, applied by TCRdb to the 5' RACE reads, yields one record per CDR3 protein. The profile shows roughly 240,000 distinct CDR3 sequences, approximately 8.4% of them singletons. The V end was cut by 3 bases, the J end by 3 bases, with 9 bases between. This CDR3 region has 13 residues. Germline V lookup: CDR1 SGDLS, CDR2 YYNGEE. V is TRBV9 and J is TRBJ1-1; D is ambiguous. The source material was blood, either unsorted or a sorted T cell fraction (not recorded which). The TCR sequence derives from a female donor with ankylosing spondylitis or in good health (not recorded which). The CDR3 DNA follows: TGTGCCAGCAGCGACCGGTTGTACACTGAAGCTTTCTTT. Its protein product is CASSDRLYTEAFF.